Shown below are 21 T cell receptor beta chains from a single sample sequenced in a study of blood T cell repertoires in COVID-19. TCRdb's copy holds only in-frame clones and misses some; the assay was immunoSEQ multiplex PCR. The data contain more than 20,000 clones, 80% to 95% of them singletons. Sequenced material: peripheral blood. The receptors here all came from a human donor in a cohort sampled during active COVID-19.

The CDR3 region is CASSPGQGSYTF. CDR3 DNA: TGTGCCAGCAGTCCCGGACAGGGTAGCTACACCTTC. The J gene is TRBJ1-2, the V gene TRBV12-3 or TRBV12-4; 8 nucleotides agree with TRBD1. The CDR3 has 12 amino acids. Unmatched junction bases numbered 5, after V lost 5 bases and J lost 9 bases.

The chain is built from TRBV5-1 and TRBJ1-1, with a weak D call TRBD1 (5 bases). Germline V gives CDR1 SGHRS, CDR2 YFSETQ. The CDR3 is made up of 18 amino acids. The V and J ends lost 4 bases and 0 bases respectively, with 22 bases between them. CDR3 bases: TGCGCCAGCAGCCCGAAGGACTCCGGGAGGGGCATGAACACTGAAGCTTTCTTT. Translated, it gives CASSPKDSGRGMNTEAFF.

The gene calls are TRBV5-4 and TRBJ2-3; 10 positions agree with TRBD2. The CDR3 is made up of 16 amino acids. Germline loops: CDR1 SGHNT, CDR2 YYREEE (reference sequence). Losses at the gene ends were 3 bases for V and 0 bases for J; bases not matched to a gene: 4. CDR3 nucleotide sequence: TGTGCCAGCAGCTATAGCGGGGGGTATAGCACAGATACGCAGTATTTT. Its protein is CASSYSGGYSTDTQYF.

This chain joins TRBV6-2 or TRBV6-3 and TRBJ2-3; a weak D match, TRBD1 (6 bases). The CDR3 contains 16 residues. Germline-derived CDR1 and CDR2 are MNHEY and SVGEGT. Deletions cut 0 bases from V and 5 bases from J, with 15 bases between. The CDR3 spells CASSYSTGTPRDTQYF. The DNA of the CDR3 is TGTGCCAGCAGTTACTCGACAGGAACCCCCAGAGATACGCAGTATTTT.

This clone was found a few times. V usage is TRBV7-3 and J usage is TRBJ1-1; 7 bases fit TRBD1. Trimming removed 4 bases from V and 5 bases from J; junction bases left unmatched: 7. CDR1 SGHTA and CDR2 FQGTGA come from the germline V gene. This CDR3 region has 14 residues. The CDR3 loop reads CASSSQGVRTEAFF. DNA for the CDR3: TGTGCCAGCAGCTCTCAGGGGGTGAGGACTGAAGCTTTCTTT.

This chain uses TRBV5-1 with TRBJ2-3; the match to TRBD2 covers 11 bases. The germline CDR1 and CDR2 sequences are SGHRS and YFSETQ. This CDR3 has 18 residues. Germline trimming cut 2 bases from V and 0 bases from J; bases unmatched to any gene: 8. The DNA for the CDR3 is TGCGCCAGCAGCTTTAGGGCTAGCGGGGGGTTTAGCACAGATACGCAGTATTTT. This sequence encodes CASSFRASGGFSTDTQYF.

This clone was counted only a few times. Written as DNA, the CDR3 is TGTGCCAGCAGTTTTGCGGGTCCCTACGAGCAGTACTTC. Its translation: CASSFAGPYEQYF. The chain carries TRBV12-3 or TRBV12-4 and TRBJ2-7; perhaps TRBD2 as D (5 bases). The CDR3 covers 13 residues. The V end lost 3 bases, the J end lost 2 bases, and 8 bases lay between the germline ends.

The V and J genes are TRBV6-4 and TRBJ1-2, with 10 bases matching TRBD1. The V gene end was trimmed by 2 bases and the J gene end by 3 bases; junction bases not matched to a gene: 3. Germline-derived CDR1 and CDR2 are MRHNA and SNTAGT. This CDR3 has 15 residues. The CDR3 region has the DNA TGTGCCAGCAGTGACGAAGGACAGGGGGACTATGGCTACACCTTC. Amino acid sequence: CASSDEGQGDYGYTF.

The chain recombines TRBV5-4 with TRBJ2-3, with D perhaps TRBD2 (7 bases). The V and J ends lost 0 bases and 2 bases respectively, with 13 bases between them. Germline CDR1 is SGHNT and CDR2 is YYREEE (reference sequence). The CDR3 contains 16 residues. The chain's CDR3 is CASSLAAGANTDTQYF. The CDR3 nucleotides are TGTGCCAGCAGCTTGGCTGCGGGGGCGAACACAGATACGCAGTATTTT.

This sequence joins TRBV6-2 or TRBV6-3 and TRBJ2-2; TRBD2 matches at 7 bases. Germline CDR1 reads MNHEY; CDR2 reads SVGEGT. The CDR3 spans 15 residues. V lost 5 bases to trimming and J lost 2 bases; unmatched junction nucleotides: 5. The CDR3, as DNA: TGTGCCAGCAGTGAGCGGGGTGGAAACACCGGGGAGCTGTTTTTT. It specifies CASSERGGNTGELFF.

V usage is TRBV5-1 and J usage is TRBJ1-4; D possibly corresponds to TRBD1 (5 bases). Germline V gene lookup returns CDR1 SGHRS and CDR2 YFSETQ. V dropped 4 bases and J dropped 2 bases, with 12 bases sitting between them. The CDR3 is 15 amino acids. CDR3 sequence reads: CASSRGSVTNEKLFF. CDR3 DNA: TGCGCCAGCAGCAGGGGATCGGTGACTAATGAAAAACTGTTTTTT. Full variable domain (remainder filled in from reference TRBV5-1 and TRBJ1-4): KAGVTQTPRYLIKTRGQQVTLSCSPISGHRSVSWYQQTPGQGLQFLFEYFSETQRNKGNFPGRFSGRQFSNSRSEMNVSTLELGDSALYLCASSRGSVTNEKLFFGSGTQLSVL.

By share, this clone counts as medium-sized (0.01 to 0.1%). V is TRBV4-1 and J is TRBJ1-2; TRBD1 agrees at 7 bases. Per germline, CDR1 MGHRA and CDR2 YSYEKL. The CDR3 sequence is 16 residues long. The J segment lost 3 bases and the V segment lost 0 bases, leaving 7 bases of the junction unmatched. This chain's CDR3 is CASSQELGTVYYGYTF. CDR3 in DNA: TGCGCCAGCAGCCAAGAATTAGGGACAGTTTACTATGGCTACACCTTC.

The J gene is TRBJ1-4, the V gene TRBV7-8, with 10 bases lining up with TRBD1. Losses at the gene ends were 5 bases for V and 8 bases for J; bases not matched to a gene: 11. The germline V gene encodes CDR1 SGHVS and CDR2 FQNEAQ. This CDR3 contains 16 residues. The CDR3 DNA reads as TGTGCCAGCAGCCCGACCCGACAGGGGGCGTCGGAAAAACTGTTTTTT. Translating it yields CASSPTRQGASEKLFF.

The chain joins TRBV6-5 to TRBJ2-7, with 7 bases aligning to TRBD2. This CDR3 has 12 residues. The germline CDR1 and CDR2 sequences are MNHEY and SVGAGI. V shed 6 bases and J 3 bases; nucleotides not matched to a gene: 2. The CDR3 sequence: CASRGGDYEQYF. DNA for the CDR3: TGTGCCAGCAGGGGAGGGGACTACGAGCAGTACTTC.

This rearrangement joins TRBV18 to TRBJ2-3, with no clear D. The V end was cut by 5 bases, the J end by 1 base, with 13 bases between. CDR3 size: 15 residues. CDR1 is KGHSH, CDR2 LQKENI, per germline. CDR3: CASSSRSIRTDTQYF. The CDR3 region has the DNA TGTGCCAGCTCATCGAGGTCTATACGCACAGATACGCAGTATTTT.

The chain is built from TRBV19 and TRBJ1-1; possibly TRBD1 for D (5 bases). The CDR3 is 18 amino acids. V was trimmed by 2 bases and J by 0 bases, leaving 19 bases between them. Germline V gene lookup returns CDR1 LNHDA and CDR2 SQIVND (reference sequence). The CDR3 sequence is CASSIFFGGRKMNTEAFF. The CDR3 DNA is TGTGCCAGTAGTATATTCTTCGGGGGACGCAAGATGAACACTGAAGCTTTCTTT. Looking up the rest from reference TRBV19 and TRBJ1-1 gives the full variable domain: DGGITQSPKYLFRKEGQNVTLSCEQNLNHDAMYWYRQDPGQGLRLIYYSQIVNDFQKGDIAEGYSVSREKKESFPLTVTSAQKNPTAFYLCASSIFFGGRKMNTEAFFGQGTRLTVV.

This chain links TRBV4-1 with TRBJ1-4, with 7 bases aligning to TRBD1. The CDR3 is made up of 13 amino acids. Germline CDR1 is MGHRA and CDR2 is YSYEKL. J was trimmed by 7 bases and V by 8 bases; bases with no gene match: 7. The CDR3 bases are TGCGCCAGCCGGGGGCAGGGGGTTGAAAAACTGTTTTTT. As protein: CASRGQGVEKLFF.

The CDR3 region has the DNA TGTGCCAGCAGCTTTCAGGGAATCTTTTCCTACGAGCAGTACTTC. It translates to CASSFQGIFSYEQYF. This chain connects TRBV11-2 to TRBJ2-7; possibly TRBD1 for D (5 bases). Germline lookup yields CDR1 SGHAT and CDR2 FQNNGV. The CDR3 sequence is 15 residues long. V was shortened by 3 bases and J by 1 base, with 13 bases between the two germline ends. The full variable domain, completed using reference TRBV11-2 and TRBJ2-7, is EAGVAQSPRYKIIEKRQSVAFWCNPISGHATLYWYQQILGQGPKLLIQFQNNGVVDDSQLPKDRFSAERLKGVDSTLKIQPAKLEDSAVYLCASSFQGIFSYEQYFGPGTRLTVT.

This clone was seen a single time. CDR3 in amino acids: CASSQGIGGYGSGANVLTF. In nucleotides, the CDR3 is TGTGCCAGCAGCCAAGGGATCGGGGGGTATGGCTCTGGGGCCAACGTCCTGACTTTC. The chain uses TRBV3-1 (or the pseudogene TRBV3-2) and TRBJ2-6; the match to TRBD2 covers 7 bases. The CDR3 consists of 19 residues. Germline trimming cut 1 base from V and 0 bases from J; bases unmatched to any gene: 9. The germline V gene has CDR1 LGHDT and CDR2 YNNKEL (reference sequence).

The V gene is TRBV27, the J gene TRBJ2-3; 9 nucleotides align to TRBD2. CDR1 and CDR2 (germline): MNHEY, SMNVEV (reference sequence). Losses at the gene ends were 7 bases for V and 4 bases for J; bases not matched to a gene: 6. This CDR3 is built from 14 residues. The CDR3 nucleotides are TGTGCCAGCACGGGCGGGGGGGGCGCAGATACGCAGTATTTT. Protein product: CASTGGGGADTQYF.

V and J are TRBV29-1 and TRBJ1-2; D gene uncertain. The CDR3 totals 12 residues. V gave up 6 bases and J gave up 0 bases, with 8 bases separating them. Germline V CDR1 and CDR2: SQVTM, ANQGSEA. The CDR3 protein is CSVQRSNYGYTF. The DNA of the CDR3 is TGCAGCGTCCAACGGTCTAACTATGGCTACACCTTC.